This T cell receptor beta chain came from a study of response to subunit inactivated influenza vaccine. Study observations and caveats: It was the authors' suggestion that each seasonal influenza vaccination recruits few new T cells.

To note about this clonotype: Its antigen is unidentified.

TCRdb redid the calling of the RT-PCR reads with MiXCR, one entry per CDR3 protein. Of under 200,000 distinct CDR3 sequences in the sample, approximately 11% were seen once. The receptor's source is a man aged 45-60 years who received an inactivated influenza vaccine. Specimen: non-naive T cells sorted from PBMCs, collected roughly 46 days after vaccination.

The CDR3 DNA is TGTGCCAGCATCCCGGGACTAGCGCCAGATACGCAGTATTTT. It translates to CASIPGLAPDTQYF. The V call is TRBV5-5, the J call TRBJ2-3; 10 bases are shared with TRBD2. The V gene end was trimmed by 6 bases and the J gene end by 4 bases; junction bases not matched to a gene: 5. The CDR3 extends over 14 amino acids. Germline V gene sequence: CDR1 SGHKS, CDR2 YYEKEE (reference sequence). The full variable domain, its missing parts supplied by reference TRBV5-5 and TRBJ2-3, is DAGVTQSPTHLIKTRGQQVTLRCSPISGHKSVSWYQQVLGQGPQFIFQYYEKEERGRGNFPDRFSARQFPNYSSELNVNALLLGDSALYLCASIPGLAPDTQYFGPGTRLTVL.